The 15 T cell receptor beta chains presented below share a single source sample, sequenced in a study of shared clonotypes between healthy human individuals. The assay was immunoSEQ multiplex PCR, and TCRdb's table has in-frame clones only and misses some. There are approximately 940,000 clones in the sample; less than 85% occur only once, and 1.5% lies in the top ten. Input material: memory CD4+ T cells sorted from blood. Subset noted: CD45RA-negative fraction. The origin of the receptors is a young man in good health.

The chain uses TRBV7-3 and TRBJ2-2, with 7 bases aligning to TRBD1. CDR1 and CDR2 from the germline V gene are SGHTA and FQGTGA. The V and J ends lost 6 bases and 4 bases, in that order; junction bases with no gene match: 2. The CDR3 consists of 13 residues. Here the CDR3 DNA reads TGTGCCAGCAGGACAGGGCCCACCGGGGAGCTGTTTTTT. Its protein is CASRTGPTGELFF.

To note about this clone: Different DNA sequences within this sample yield the same CDR3. This chain joins TRBV5-6 and TRBJ1-6, with TRBD1 matching 7 bases. The CDR3 spans 14 residues. The V gene's germline CDR1 is SGHDT and CDR2 YYEEEE. After removal of 2 bases from V and 6 bases from J, the junction contained 2 bases not matched to a gene. DNA for the CDR3: TGTGCCAGCAGCTTAGGGGGCCCTAATTCACCCCTCCACTTT. Its protein product is CASSLGGPNSPLHF.

This clone turned up a few times. The chain uses TRBV28 and TRBJ1-4, with TRBD1 matching over 11 bases. In germline, CDR1 is MDHEN, CDR2 SYDVKM. Trimming removed 5 bases from V and 10 bases from J; junction bases left unmatched: 12. This CDR3 is 16 amino acids long. The CDR3 loop is CASSLAIGTGGGKLFF. CDR3 nucleotides: TGTGCCAGCAGTCTAGCCATCGGGACAGGGGGTGGAAAACTGTTTTTT.

This clone was detected only once. The gene calls are TRBV28 and TRBJ1-5; weak D call: TRBD1 (6 bases). V was cut by 6 bases and J by 4 bases, with 13 bases left in between. This CDR3 contains 14 residues. CDR1 MDHEN and CDR2 SYDVKM come from the germline V gene. In DNA, the CDR3 is TGTGCCAGCAGCCTCGGACAGCAAAATCAGCCCCAGCATTTT. Translating gives CASSLGQQNQPQHF.

The table lists this clone with many counts. The CDR3 spells CASSERFRAGSSAYEQYF. CDR3 in DNA: TGCGCCAGCAGTGAGAGGTTTCGTGCAGGGTCGTCCGCCTACGAGCAGTACTTC. The rearrangement links TRBV10-2 to TRBJ2-7; D might be TRBD1 (5 bases). Between the trimmed V and J ends, which lost 2 bases and 2 bases, there was a span of 22 bases. Germline lookup yields CDR1 WSHSY and CDR2 SAAADI. This CDR3 spans 18 amino acids.

The chain has TRBV2 and TRBJ2-3, with 10 bases identical to TRBD2. The CDR3 is 16 residues long. The germline V gene encodes CDR1 SNHLY and CDR2 FYNNEI. Trimming took 4 bases from V and 2 from J; bases not matched to a gene: 6. In nucleotides, the CDR3 is TGTGCCAGCAGTGCAGAACTAGCGGGGTACACAGATACGCAGTATTTT. Translation: CASSAELAGYTDTQYF. Full variable domain (remainder filled in from reference TRBV2 and TRBJ2-3): EPEVTQTPSHQVTQMGQEVILRCVPISNHLYFYWYRQILGQKVEFLVSFYNNEISEKSEIFDDQFSVERPDGSNFTLKIRSTKLEDSAMYFCASSAELAGYTDTQYFGPGTRLTVL.

This clone appeared a single time. The chain uses TRBV7-2 and TRBJ2-7; a weak D match, TRBD1 (6 bases). Trimming removed 8 bases at V and 1 base at J, with 18 bases between. CDR1 SGHTA and CDR2 FQGNSA come from the germline V gene. This CDR3 spans 15 amino acids. The chain's CDR3 is CASPEQGPPSYEQYF. CDR3 nucleotides: TGTGCCAGCCCTGAACAGGGTCCCCCTTCCTACGAGCAGTACTTC.

The chain is built from TRBV12-2 and TRBJ1-1. TRBV12-2 is marked as a pseudogene. The CDR3 is 15 amino acids. The CDR3 region has the DNA TGTGCAAGTCGCTTACCAGGGACCCTGAACACTGAAGCTTTCTTT. It codes for CASRLPGTLNTEAFF.

This sequence joins TRBV5-1 and TRBJ1-6; no firm D call. Trimming cost V 3 bases and J 8 bases, with 9 bases left between them. CDR3 length: 13 amino acids. Germline V gives CDR1 SGHRS, CDR2 YFSETQ. The CDR3 region has the DNA TGCGCCAGCAGCTGGGGAATTGATTCACCCCTCCACTTT. This gives the protein CASSWGIDSPLHF.

The table lists this clone with a count of one. This chain joins TRBV7-9 and TRBJ1-3; D is ambiguous. The CDR3 has 14 amino acids. Germline V gives CDR1 SEHNR, CDR2 FQNEAQ (reference sequence). V was clipped by 5 bases and J by 0 bases, with 8 bases between them. The CDR3 sequence is CASSEIGSGNTIYF. CDR3 sequence (DNA): TGTGCCAGCAGCGAGATTGGCTCTGGAAACACCATATATTTT.

The chain uses TRBV5-1 and TRBJ1-1; D is possibly TRBD1 (5 bases). The CDR3 length is 15 residues. Germline-derived CDR1 and CDR2 are SGHRS and YFSETQ. V lost 1 base, J lost 2 bases, and 12 bases lay in between. The CDR3 nucleotides read TGCGCCAGCAGCTTGAATGGAGGGGAAAACACTGAAGCTTTCTTT. The encoded protein is CASSLNGGENTEAFF. The full variable domain, rest sourced from reference TRBV5-1 and TRBJ1-1, is KAGVTQTPRYLIKTRGQQVTLSCSPISGHRSVSWYQQTPGQGLQFLFEYFSETQRNKGNFPGRFSGRQFSNSRSEMNVSTLELGDSALYLCASSLNGGENTEAFFGQGTRLTVV.

This rearrangement joins TRBV10-1 to TRBJ2-1; 10 bases line up with TRBD2. V gave up 0 bases and J gave up 3 bases; unmatched junction bases: 2. The CDR3 totals 16 residues. CDR1 is WNHNN, CDR2 SYGVQD, per germline (reference sequence). The CDR3 spells CASSESASGSYNEQFF. CDR3 in DNA: TGCGCCAGCAGTGAGTCCGCTAGCGGGAGCTACAATGAGCAGTTCTTC.

This rearrangement joins TRBV11-2 to TRBJ2-3, with 7 nucleotides matching TRBD1. CDR1 and CDR2 (germline): SGHAT, FQNNGV. CDR3 length: 16 residues. V shed 3 bases and J 3 bases; nucleotides not matched to a gene: 9. CDR3 in amino acids: CASSLNTGVRTDTQYF. In nucleotides, the CDR3 is TGTGCCAGCAGCTTGAACACAGGGGTCCGGACAGATACGCAGTATTTT.

This chain uses TRBV6-6 with TRBJ2-2; 7 bases fit TRBD1. CDR1 and CDR2 (germline): MNHNY, SVGAGI (reference sequence). The trim removed 4 bases at V and 4 bases at J, leaving 6 bases unmatched. The CDR3 runs to 15 residues. The CDR3 DNA is TGTGCCAGCAGTTCACAGGGGTGGGTCACCGGGGAGCTGTTTTTT. Translated: CASSSQGWVTGELFF.

V and J are TRBV9 and TRBJ2-3, with 14 positions matching TRBD2. The CDR3 sequence is 16 residues long. CDR1 and CDR2 from the germline V gene are SGDLS and YYNGEE. J was trimmed by 5 bases and V by 4 bases; bases with no gene match: 6. CDR3 in amino acids: CASSLGLAGGIDTQYF. In nucleotides, the CDR3 is TGTGCCAGCAGCCTCGGACTAGCGGGAGGAATAGATACGCAGTATTTT.